These T cell receptor beta chains were read from a single sample in a study of response to subunit inactivated influenza vaccine. In TCRdb, the RT-PCR reads were re-called with MiXCR into one record per CDR3 protein. Of roughly 500,000 distinct CDR3 sequences in the sample, roughly 23% were seen once. These same records also appear under a second study, on T cells expressing NK-cell markers.

Here the sequenced sample was CD4+ T cells sorted from PBMCs, taken 12 days after vaccination. These receptor sequences come from a man in his fifties or sixties who received an inactivated influenza vaccine. Both conserved end residues are part of each CDR3. A D gene is named only where the DNA matches it firmly. Expanded clones are given a class, and other clones once, few, many or no size at all.

J gene: TRBJ2-1
D gene: TRBD2
CDR3 length: 15
clone size: -
V gene: TRBV5-4
CDR3 DNA: TGTGCCAGCAGCTTGTTAACGGGAGGGCCGAATGAGCAGTTCTTC
CDR3 protein: CASSLLTGGPNEQFF

J gene: TRBJ2-2
D gene: -
CDR3 length: 18
clone size: -
V gene: TRBV28
CDR3 DNA: TGTGCCAGCAGTTTCCACTTGGGGGGGCCCCCCAATACCGGGGAGCTGTTTTTT
CDR3 protein: CASSFHLGGPPNTGELFF

J gene: TRBJ1-1
D gene: -
CDR3 length: 16
clone size: -
V gene: TRBV21-1
CDR3 DNA: TGTGCCAGCAGCAAAATACACCCCCCCTGGTACACTGAAGCTTTCTTT
CDR3 protein: CASSKIHPPWYTEAFF

J gene: TRBJ2-2
D gene: TRBD1
CDR3 length: 15
clone size: few
V gene: TRBV9
CDR3 DNA: TGTGCCAGCAGCGTTGGGACAGCATACACCGGGGAGCTGTTTTTT
CDR3 protein: CASSVGTAYTGELFF

J gene: TRBJ2-3
D gene: TRBD1
CDR3 length: 16
clone size: few
V gene: TRBV10-3
CDR3 DNA: TGTGCCATCAATCCCACGGGGACAGGGGGCGTCGATACGCAGTATTTT
CDR3 protein: CAINPTGTGGVDTQYF

J gene: TRBJ2-5
D gene: -
CDR3 length: 14
clone size: once
V gene: TRBV20-1
CDR3 DNA: TGCAGTGCTAGGGGGGGAAGCTCCCAAGAGACCCAGTACTTC
CDR3 protein: CSARGGSSQETQYF

J gene: TRBJ2-2
D gene: -
CDR3 length: 16
clone size: few
V gene: TRBV3-1
CDR3 DNA: TGTGCCAGCAGCCAAGTGCCGGGAGTGGGCACCGGGGAGCTGTTTTTT
CDR3 protein: CASSQVPGVGTGELFF

J gene: TRBJ2-3
D gene: -
CDR3 length: 16
clone size: -
V gene: TRBV3-1
CDR3 DNA: TGTGCCAGCAGCCCCGGGTTCGGACTCTACACAGATACGCACTATTTT
CDR3 protein: CASSPGFGLYTDTHYF

J gene: TRBJ2-3
D gene: -
CDR3 length: 14
clone size: few
V gene: TRBV11-2
CDR3 DNA: TGTGCCAGCAGCTTGGGCCAGCTGTCAGATACGCAGTATTTT
CDR3 protein: CASSLGQLSDTQYF

J gene: TRBJ2-3
D gene: -
CDR3 length: 16
clone size: once
V gene: TRBV5-1
CDR3 DNA: TGCGCCAGCAGCGGAACCCCAAATTTGGGCCCAGATACGCAGTATTTT
CDR3 protein: CASSGTPNLGPDTQYF

J gene: TRBJ2-1
D gene: TRBD2
CDR3 length: 21
clone size: -
V gene: TRBV12-3/TRBV12-4
CDR3 DNA: TGTGCCAGCAGTTTAGCACAGAGGGGGCTAGCGGGAGTTTTCCCCTACAATGAGCAGTTCTTC
CDR3 protein: CASSLAQRGLAGVFPYNEQFF

J gene: TRBJ2-5
D gene: TRBD2
CDR3 length: 14
clone size: -
V gene: TRBV20-1
CDR3 DNA: TGCAGTTACCTAGCGGGGGCCAACCAAGAGACCCAGTACTTC
CDR3 protein: CSYLAGANQETQYF

J gene: TRBJ2-5
D gene: -
CDR3 length: 13
clone size: many
V gene: TRBV5-1
CDR3 DNA: TGTGCCAGCAGCCTCGCCGGCAGGGAGACCCAGTACTTC
CDR3 protein: CASSLAGRETQYF

J gene: TRBJ2-2
D gene: -
CDR3 length: 13
clone size: few
V gene: TRBV19
CDR3 DNA: TGTGCCAGTAGTATCGAGGGGGCCGGGGAGCTGTTTTTT
CDR3 protein: CASSIEGAGELFF

J gene: TRBJ1-1
D gene: -
CDR3 length: 15
clone size: many
V gene: TRBV10-3
CDR3 DNA: TGTGCCATCAGTGAGTTGGGTCTGCTCAGCACTGAAGCTTTCTTT
CDR3 protein: CAISELGLLSTEAFF

J gene: TRBJ2-3
D gene: TRBD1
CDR3 length: 14
clone size: -
V gene: TRBV20-1
CDR3 DNA: TGCAGTGCGAAGGGACAGGGGAATTCGGATACGCAGTATTTT
CDR3 protein: CSAKGQGNSDTQYF

J gene: TRBJ2-5
D gene: -
CDR3 length: 13
clone size: -
V gene: TRBV2
CDR3 DNA: TGTGCCAGCAGCCAGGGACACCAAGAGACCCAGTACTTC
CDR3 protein: CASSQGHQETQYF

J gene: TRBJ2-1
D gene: -
CDR3 length: 15
clone size: many
V gene: TRBV29-1
CDR3 DNA: TGCAGCGTTGAATGGCAGGGGCTTGCCTACAATGAGCAGTTCTTC
CDR3 protein: CSVEWQGLAYNEQFF

J gene: TRBJ1-2
D gene: -
CDR3 length: 15
clone size: -
V gene: TRBV18
CDR3 DNA: TGTGCCAGCTCACCCCCGGGACGGGTGAACTATGGCTACACCTTC
CDR3 protein: CASSPPGRVNYGYTF

J gene: TRBJ2-1
D gene: -
CDR3 length: 17
clone size: -
V gene: TRBV5-6
CDR3 DNA: TGTGCCAGCAGCCGCATTAGAATTACCGCTGCAGCCAATGAGCAGTTCTTC
CDR3 protein: CASSRIRITAAANEQFF

J gene: TRBJ2-1
D gene: -
CDR3 length: 15
clone size: -
V gene: TRBV5-5
CDR3 DNA: TGTGCCAGCAGCTCGTCCCGGGGTGGTTTGAATGAGCAGTTCTTC
CDR3 protein: CASSSSRGGLNEQFF

J gene: TRBJ2-5
D gene: TRBD2
CDR3 length: 15
clone size: -
V gene: TRBV20-1
CDR3 DNA: TGCAGTGCTAGAGGTCGGGGGGGCTCTCAAGAGACCCAGTACTTC
CDR3 protein: CSARGRGGSQETQYF

J gene: TRBJ1-5
D gene: -
CDR3 length: 18
clone size: -
V gene: TRBV4-3
CDR3 DNA: TGCGCCAGCAGCCAAGATCTACGGGACCCGGGAGGAAATCAGCCCCAGCATTTT
CDR3 protein: CASSQDLRDPGGNQPQHF

J gene: TRBJ2-5
D gene: TRBD1
CDR3 length: 16
clone size: -
V gene: TRBV5-1
CDR3 DNA: TGCGCCAGCAGCGCCGGGACAGGGGGCCGCCAAGAGACCCAGTACTTC
CDR3 protein: CASSAGTGGRQETQYF

J gene: TRBJ2-5
D gene: -
CDR3 length: 11
clone size: few
V gene: TRBV20-1
CDR3 DNA: TGCAGTGCGCACGCCGTTGGTTTCCAGTACTTC
CDR3 protein: CSAHAVGFQYF

J gene: TRBJ1-6
D gene: -
CDR3 length: 15
clone size: -
V gene: TRBV2
CDR3 DNA: TGTGCCAGCAGTGATGCCGGCAACTATAATTCACCCCTCCACTTT
CDR3 protein: CASSDAGNYNSPLHF